Following are 14 T cell receptor beta chains from one sample sequenced in a study of blood T cell repertoires in COVID-19. Repertoires were generated with immunoSEQ multiplex PCR, while TCRdb's copy carries only in-frame clones and drops some. There are just under 45,000 clones in the sample; around nine tenths occur only once, and approximately 4% lies in the top ten. The sample comprised peripheral blood. Receptor source: a man aged 40-49 years with COVID-19, enrolled during active disease.

The chain couples TRBV5-5 to TRBJ2-7, with 8 bases matching TRBD2. The CDR3 sequence is 17 residues long. Per germline, CDR1 SGHKS and CDR2 YYEKEE (reference sequence). Losses at the gene ends were 0 bases for V and 2 bases for J; bases not matched to a gene: 10. CDR3: CASSLGLAGKTPYEQYF. The CDR3 DNA reads TGTGCCAGCAGCTTGGGGCTAGCGGGTAAAACCCCCTACGAGCAGTACTTC.

V usage is TRBV11-3 and J usage is TRBJ1-2; D might be TRBD1 (6 bases). CDR1 and CDR2 from the germline V gene are SGHNT and YENEEA. The CDR3 contains 14 residues. The V end lost 0 bases, the J end lost 2 bases, and 7 bases lay between the germline ends. The CDR3 coding sequence is TGTGCCAGCAGCTTAGATGGGGGCAACTATGGCTACACCTTC. This encodes CASSLDGGNYGYTF. The whole variable domain, filled in from reference TRBV11-3 and TRBJ1-2, reads EAGVVQSPRYKIIEKKQPVAFWCNPISGHNTLYWYLQNLGQGPELLIRYENEEAVDDSQLPKDRFSAERLKGVDSTLKIQPAELGDSAVYLCASSLDGGNYGYTFGSGTRLTVV.

The gene calls are TRBV19 and TRBJ2-7; 7 nucleotides line up with TRBD1. The CDR3 contains 13 residues. Germline V lookup: CDR1 LNHDA, CDR2 SQIVND (reference sequence). Trimming took 4 bases from V and 1 from J; bases not matched to a gene: 1. This chain's CDR3 is CASSRDRSYEQYF. The DNA for the CDR3 is TGTGCCAGTAGTAGGGACAGATCCTACGAGCAGTACTTC. The whole variable domain, filled in from reference TRBV19 and TRBJ2-7, reads DGGITQSPKYLFRKEGQNVTLSCEQNLNHDAMYWYRQDPGQGLRLIYYSQIVNDFQKGDIAEGYSVSREKKESFPLTVTSAQKNPTAFYLCASSRDRSYEQYFGPGTRLTVT.

This chain connects TRBV5-1 to TRBJ2-7; 11 positions match TRBD2. The germline CDR1 and CDR2 sequences are SGHRS and YFSETQ. CDR3 size: 16 residues. V trimming: 1 base; J trimming: 1 base; junction bases outside the gene matches: 4. The CDR3 loop is CASSLTSGSRSYEQYF. As DNA, the CDR3 is TGCGCCAGCAGCTTGACTAGCGGGAGTAGGTCCTACGAGCAGTACTTC. Complete variable domain (other parts from reference TRBV5-1 and TRBJ2-7): KAGVTQTPRYLIKTRGQQVTLSCSPISGHRSVSWYQQTPGQGLQFLFEYFSETQRNKGNFPGRFSGRQFSNSRSEMNVSTLELGDSALYLCASSLTSGSRSYEQYFGPGTRLTVT.

The V call is TRBV28, the J call TRBJ1-6; D is unresolved. With 5 bases removed from V and 12 bases from J, the gap between germline ends came to 20 bases. CDR3 size: 15 residues. CDR1 is MDHEN and CDR2 is SYDVKM in the germline V gene. DNA for the CDR3: TGTGCCAGCAGTCGCGGTTTTGCTTCCAGCGTACCCCTCCACTTT. Its translation: CASSRGFASSVPLHF.

V and J are TRBV9 and TRBJ2-5; 8 bases line up with TRBD1. Germline V gene data show CDR1 as SGDLS and CDR2 as YYNGEE. Trimming cost V 4 bases and J 5 bases; bases outside gene matches: 7. The CDR3 covers 14 residues. This CDR3 is CASSPRQGRETQYF. In DNA form, the CDR3 reads TGTGCCAGCAGCCCCCGACAGGGGCGGGAGACCCAGTACTTC. The variable domain in full, with the rest retrieved from reference TRBV9 and TRBJ2-5, is DSGVTQTPKHLITATGQRVTLRCSPRSGDLSVYWYQQSLDQGLQFLIQYYNGEERAKGNILERFSAQQFPDLHSELNLSSLELGDSALYFCASSPRQGRETQYFGPGTRLLVL.

This sequence joins TRBV5-4 and TRBJ2-1; 9 bases are shared with TRBD2. V shed 4 bases and J 5 bases; nucleotides not matched to a gene: 7. Germline CDR1 SGHNT, CDR2 YYREEE (reference sequence). The CDR3 contains 15 residues. In DNA form, the CDR3 reads TGTGCCAGCAGCCCCGGGGGACTAGCTGACAATGAGCAGTTCTTC. Protein sequence: CASSPGGLADNEQFF.

This clone was seen just once. The chain is built from TRBV10-3 and TRBJ2-3; the D gene is possibly TRBD2 (6 bases). There are 14 residues in the CDR3. V gave up 10 bases and J gave up 6 bases, with 20 bases separating them. CDR1 and CDR2 from the germline V gene are ENHRY and SYGVKD. The CDR3 region is CATHAGGIKDTQYF. Here the CDR3 DNA reads TGTGCCACGCACGCTGGGGGGATAAAGGATACGCAGTATTTT.

In this sample, this clone turned up a few times. The V gene is TRBV12-5, the J gene TRBJ2-7, with TRBD2 matching over 10 bases. CDR1 and CDR2 from the germline V gene are LGHNT and FRNRAP. CDR3 length: 14 residues. V shed 2 bases, J shed 7 bases, and the junction held 5 bases outside the gene matches. The CDR3 DNA follows: TGTGCTAGTGGTTTGAGCGGGGGGGCCCGGGAGCAGTACTTC. Protein product: CASGLSGGAREQYF.

CDR3 residues: CASGQGSGNTIYF. CDR3 bases: TGTGCCAGCGGACAGGGTAGTGGAAACACCATATATTTT. The chain links TRBV18 to TRBJ1-3; TRBD1 aligns across 8 bases. V was clipped by 8 bases and J by 3 bases; unmatched bases: 3. Germline CDR1 reads KGHSH; CDR2 reads LQKENI. CDR3 size: 13 residues.

In this sample, this clone turned up a few times. The chain is built from TRBV10-1 and TRBJ2-7; perhaps TRBD1 as D (6 bases). V lost 5 bases to trimming and J lost 3 bases, with 14 bases between them. Germline CDR1 reads WNHNN; CDR2 reads SYGVQD (reference sequence). This CDR3 is 14 amino acids long. CDR3: CASSSDRNLYEQYF. The CDR3 DNA reads as TGCGCCAGCAGTTCCGACAGGAACCTCTACGAGCAGTACTTC.

V is TRBV6-6 and J is TRBJ1-4; maybe TRBD1 (6 bases). V was clipped by 6 bases and J by 4 bases, with 18 bases between them. The CDR3 consists of 16 residues. Per the germline V gene, CDR1 is MNHNY and CDR2 is SVGAGI (reference sequence). The CDR3 nucleotides read TGTGCCAGCAGCGGACAGTCGAGGAACCTTAATGAAAAACTGTTTTTT. Its protein is CASSGQSRNLNEKLFF.

This chain uses TRBV9 with TRBJ2-2, with 9 bases matching TRBD2. Trimming removed 4 bases from V and 3 bases from J; junction bases left unmatched: 10. From germline, CDR1 is SGDLS and CDR2 YYNGEE. CDR3 length: 17 amino acids. The chain's CDR3 is CASSPTRGLAYTGELFF. In nucleotides, the CDR3 is TGTGCCAGCAGCCCAACGAGAGGACTAGCGTACACCGGGGAGCTGTTTTTT.

The rearrangement links TRBV7-2 to TRBJ2-7; D remains ambiguous. CDR1 is SGHTA, CDR2 FQGNSA, per germline. This CDR3 contains 13 residues. The V and J ends lost 3 bases and 1 base respectively, with 7 bases between them. For the CDR3, the DNA is TGTGCCAGCAGCTTTACAGCATCCTACGAGCAGTACTTC. Encoded protein: CASSFTASYEQYF.